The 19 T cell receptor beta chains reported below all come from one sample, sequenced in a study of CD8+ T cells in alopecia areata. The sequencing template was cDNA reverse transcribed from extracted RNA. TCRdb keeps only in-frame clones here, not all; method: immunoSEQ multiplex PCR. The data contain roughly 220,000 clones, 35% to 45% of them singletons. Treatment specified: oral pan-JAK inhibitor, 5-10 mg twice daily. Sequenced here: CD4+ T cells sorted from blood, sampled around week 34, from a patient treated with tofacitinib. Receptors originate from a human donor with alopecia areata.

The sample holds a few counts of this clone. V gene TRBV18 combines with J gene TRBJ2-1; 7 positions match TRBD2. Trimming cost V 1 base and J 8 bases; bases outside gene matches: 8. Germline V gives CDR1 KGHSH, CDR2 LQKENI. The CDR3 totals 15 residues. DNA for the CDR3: TGTGCCAGCTCACCACGGAATCCGGCGGGGGATGAGCAGTTCTTC. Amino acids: CASSPRNPAGDEQFF. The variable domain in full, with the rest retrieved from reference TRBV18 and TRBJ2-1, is NAGVMQNPRHLVRRRGQEARLRCSPMKGHSHVYWYRQLPEEGLKFMVYLQKENIIDESGMPKERFSAEFPKEGPSILRIQQVVRGDSAAYFCASSPRNPAGDEQFFGPGTRLTVL.

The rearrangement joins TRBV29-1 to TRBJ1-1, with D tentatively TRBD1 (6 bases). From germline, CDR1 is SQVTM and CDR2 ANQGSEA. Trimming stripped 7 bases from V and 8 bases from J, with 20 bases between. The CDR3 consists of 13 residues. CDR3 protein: CSAQGGSRTEAFF. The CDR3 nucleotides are TGCAGCGCTCAAGGGGGATCCCGAACCGAAGCTTTCTTT.

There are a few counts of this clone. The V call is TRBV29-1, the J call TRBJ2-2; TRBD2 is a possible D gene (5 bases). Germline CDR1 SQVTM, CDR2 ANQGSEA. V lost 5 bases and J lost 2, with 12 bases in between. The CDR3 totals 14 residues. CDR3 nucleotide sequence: TGCAGCGTTAAGGGAGACCTTAACACCGGGGAGCTGTTTTTT. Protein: CSVKGDLNTGELFF.

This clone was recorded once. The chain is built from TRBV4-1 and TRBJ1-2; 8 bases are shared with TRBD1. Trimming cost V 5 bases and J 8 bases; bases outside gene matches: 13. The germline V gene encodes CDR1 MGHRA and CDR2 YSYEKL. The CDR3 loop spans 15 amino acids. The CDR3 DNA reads TGCGCCAGCAGCGACCCAGGGGGCTCCGCGAAAGGCTACACCTTC. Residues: CASSDPGGSAKGYTF.

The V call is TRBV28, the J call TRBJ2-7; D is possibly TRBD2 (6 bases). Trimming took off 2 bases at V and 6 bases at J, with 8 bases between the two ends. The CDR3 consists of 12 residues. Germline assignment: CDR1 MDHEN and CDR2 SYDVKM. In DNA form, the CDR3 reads TGTGCCAGCAGTTTAGGACTACTCGAGCAGTACTTC. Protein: CASSLGLLEQYF.

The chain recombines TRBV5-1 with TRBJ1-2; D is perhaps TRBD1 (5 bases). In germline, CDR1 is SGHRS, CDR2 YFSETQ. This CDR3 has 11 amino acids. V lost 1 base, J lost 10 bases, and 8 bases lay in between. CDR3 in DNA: TGCGCCAGCAGCTTGCAGGGCTTCTACACCTTC. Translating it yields CASSLQGFYTF.

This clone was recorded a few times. The CDR3 reads CASSPLGLQGNYGYTF. The DNA for the CDR3 is TGTGCCAGCAGCCCCCTGGGGCTACAGGGAAACTATGGCTACACCTTC. The V call is TRBV5-6, the J call TRBJ1-2; perhaps TRBD1 as D (6 bases). The V end lost 4 bases, the J end lost 2 bases, and 18 bases lay between the germline ends. Germline V lookup: CDR1 SGHDT, CDR2 YYEEEE. The CDR3 length is 16 residues.

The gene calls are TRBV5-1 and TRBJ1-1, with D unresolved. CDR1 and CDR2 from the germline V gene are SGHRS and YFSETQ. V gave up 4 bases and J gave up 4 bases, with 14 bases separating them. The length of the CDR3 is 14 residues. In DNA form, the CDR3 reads TGCGCCAGCAGCACGATGGACCCGAGCACTGAAGCTTTCTTT. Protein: CASSTMDPSTEAFF.

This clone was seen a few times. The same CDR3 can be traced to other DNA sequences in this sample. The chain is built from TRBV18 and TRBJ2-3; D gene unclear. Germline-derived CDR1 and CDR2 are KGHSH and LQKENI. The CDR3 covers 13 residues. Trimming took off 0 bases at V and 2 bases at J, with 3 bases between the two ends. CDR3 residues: CASSPPSTDTQYF. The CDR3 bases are TGTGCCAGCTCACCACCGTCCACAGATACGCAGTATTTT.

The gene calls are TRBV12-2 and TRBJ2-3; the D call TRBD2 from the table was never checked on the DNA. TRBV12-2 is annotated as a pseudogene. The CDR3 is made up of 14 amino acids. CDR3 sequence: CASRLLRGGDTQYF. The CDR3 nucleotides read TGTGCAAGTCGCTTGCTCCGAGGAGGAGATACGCAGTATTTT.

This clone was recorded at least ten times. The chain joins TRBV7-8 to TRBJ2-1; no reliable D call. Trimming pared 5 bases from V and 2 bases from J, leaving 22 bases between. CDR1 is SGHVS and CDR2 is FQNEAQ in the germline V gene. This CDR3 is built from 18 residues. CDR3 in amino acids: CASSPRPGGVSPYNEQFF. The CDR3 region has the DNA TGTGCCAGCAGCCCCCGGCCCGGCGGCGTATCCCCCTACAATGAGCAGTTCTTC.

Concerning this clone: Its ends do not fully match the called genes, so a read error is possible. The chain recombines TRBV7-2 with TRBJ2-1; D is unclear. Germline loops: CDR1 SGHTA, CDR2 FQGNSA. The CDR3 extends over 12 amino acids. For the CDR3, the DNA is TGTGCCAGCAGTTTACCGACCGAGGAGCGGTTCTTC. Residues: CASSLPTEERFF. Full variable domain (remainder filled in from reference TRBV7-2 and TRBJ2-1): GAGVSQSPSNKVTEKGKDVELRCDPISGHTALYWYRQSLGQGLEFLIYFQGNSAPDKSGLPSDRFSAERTGGSVSTLTIQRTQQEDSAVYLCASSLPTEERFFGPGTRLTVL.

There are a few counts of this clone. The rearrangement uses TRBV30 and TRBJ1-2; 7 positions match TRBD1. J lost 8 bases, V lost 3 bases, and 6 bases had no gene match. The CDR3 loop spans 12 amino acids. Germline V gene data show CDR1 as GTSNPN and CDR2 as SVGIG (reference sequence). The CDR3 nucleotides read TGTGCCTGGAGGGACAGGTTGTCAGGCTACACCTTC. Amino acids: CAWRDRLSGYTF.

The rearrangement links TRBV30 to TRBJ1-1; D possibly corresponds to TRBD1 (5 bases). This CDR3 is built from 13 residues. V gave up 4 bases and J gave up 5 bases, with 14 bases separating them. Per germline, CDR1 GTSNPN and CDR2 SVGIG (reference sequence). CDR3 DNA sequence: TGTGCCTGGACCAGGAACTGGGGGACTGAAGCTTTCTTT. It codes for CAWTRNWGTEAFF. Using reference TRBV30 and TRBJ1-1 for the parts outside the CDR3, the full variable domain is SQTIHQWPATLVQPVGSPLSLECTVEGTSNPNLYWYRQAAGRGLQLLFYSVGIGQISSEVPQNLSASRPQDRQFILSSKKLLLSDSGFYLCAWTRNWGTEAFFGQGTRLTVV.

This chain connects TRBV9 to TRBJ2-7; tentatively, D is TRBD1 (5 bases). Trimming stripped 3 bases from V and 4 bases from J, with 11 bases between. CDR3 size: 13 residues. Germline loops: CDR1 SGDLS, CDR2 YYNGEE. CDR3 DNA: TGTGCCAGCAGCGCGACAGATCAGTACGAGCAGTACTTC. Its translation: CASSATDQYEQYF. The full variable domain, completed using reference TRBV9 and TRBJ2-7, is DSGVTQTPKHLITATGQRVTLRCSPRSGDLSVYWYQQSLDQGLQFLIQYYNGEERAKGNILERFSAQQFPDLHSELNLSSLELGDSALYFCASSATDQYEQYFGPGTRLTVT.

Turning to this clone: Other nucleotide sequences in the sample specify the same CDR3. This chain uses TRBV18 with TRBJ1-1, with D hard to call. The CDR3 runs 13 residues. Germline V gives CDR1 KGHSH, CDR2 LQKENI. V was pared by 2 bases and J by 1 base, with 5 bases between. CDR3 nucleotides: TGTGCCAGCTCACCAGGAGGGAACACTGAAGCTTTCTTT. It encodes CASSPGGNTEAFF.

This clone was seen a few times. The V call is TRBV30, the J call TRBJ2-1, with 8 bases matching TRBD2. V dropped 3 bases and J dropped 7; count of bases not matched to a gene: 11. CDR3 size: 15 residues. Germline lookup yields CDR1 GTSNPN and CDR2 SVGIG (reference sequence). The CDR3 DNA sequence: TGTGCCTGGAGATCTTGGCGGGGGGCCCGAAATGAGCAGTTCTTC. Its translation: CAWRSWRGARNEQFF.

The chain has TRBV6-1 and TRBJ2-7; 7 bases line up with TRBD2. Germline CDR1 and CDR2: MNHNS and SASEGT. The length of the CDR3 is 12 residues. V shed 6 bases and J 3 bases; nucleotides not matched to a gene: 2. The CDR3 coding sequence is TGTGCCAGCAGCGGGGGGAACTACGAGCAGTACTTC. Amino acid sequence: CASSGGNYEQYF.

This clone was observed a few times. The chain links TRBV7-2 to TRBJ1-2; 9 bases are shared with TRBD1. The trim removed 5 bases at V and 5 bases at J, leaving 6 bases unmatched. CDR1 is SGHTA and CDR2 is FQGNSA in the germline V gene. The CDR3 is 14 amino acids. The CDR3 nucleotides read TGTGCCAGCAGCGGATCGGACAGGGGATATGGCTACACCTTC. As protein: CASSGSDRGYGYTF.